These 18 T cell receptor beta chains were sequenced from one sample in a study of STAT5B mutations in CD4+ large granular lymphocyte leukemia. The method was immunoSEQ multiplex PCR; TCRdb's version includes in-frame clones alone and lacks a portion of them. Here the sample spans roughly 40,000 clones, 84% being singletons. Sequencing was done on a sample of CD4+ T cells from blood buffy coats. The receptors were gathered from a human donor in good health.

The chain employs TRBV11-3 and TRBJ2-5, with TRBD2 matching over 11 bases. The CDR3 runs to 16 residues. Germline V CDR1 and CDR2: SGHNT, YENEEA. V shed 2 bases and J 1 base; nucleotides not matched to a gene: 3. In DNA, the CDR3 is TGTGCCAGCAGCTTACATAGCGGGGGGGCCCAAGAGACCCAGTACTTC. Amino acid sequence: CASSLHSGGAQETQYF.

The chain is built from TRBV6-1 and TRBJ1-1, with 7 bases aligning to TRBD1. The V gene's germline CDR1 is MNHNS and CDR2 SASEGT. With 5 bases clipped from V and 1 base from J, the junction kept 7 bases outside the gene matches. The CDR3 contains 15 residues. CDR3 nucleotides: TGTGCCAGCAGTTTAGACAGGGTTGGGAACACTGAAGCTTTCTTT. Residues: CASSLDRVGNTEAFF.

This chain uses TRBV7-2 with TRBJ2-5; 8 bases match TRBD2. Germline V CDR1 and CDR2: SGHTA, FQGNSA. The CDR3 contains 19 residues. The ends lost 2 bases at V and 4 bases at J; junction bases unmatched: 18. CDR3 region: CASSLIGENSGVFGETQYF. CDR3 coding DNA: TGTGCCAGCAGCTTAATAGGGGAAAATAGCGGGGTTTTTGGAGAGACCCAGTACTTC.

The V gene is TRBV19, the J gene TRBJ2-3; the match to TRBD2 covers 12 bases. Trimming cost V 4 bases and J 4 bases; bases outside gene matches: 3. CDR1 is LNHDA and CDR2 is SQIVND in the germline V gene (reference sequence). The CDR3 loop spans 15 amino acids. This chain's CDR3 is CASSRLAGASDTQYF. The CDR3 nucleotides read TGTGCCAGTAGTAGACTAGCGGGAGCTTCAGATACGCAGTATTTT. The whole variable domain, remainder taken from reference TRBV19 and TRBJ2-3, is DGGITQSPKYLFRKEGQNVTLSCEQNLNHDAMYWYRQDPGQGLRLIYYSQIVNDFQKGDIAEGYSVSREKKESFPLTVTSAQKNPTAFYLCASSRLAGASDTQYFGPGTRLTVL.

This chain links TRBV6-4 with TRBJ1-1, with a tentative D call TRBD1 (5 bases). Germline CDR1 MRHNA, CDR2 SNTAGT. V lost 0 bases and J 4 bases, leaving 21 bases between the germline ends. The CDR3 runs 18 residues. CDR3 DNA: TGTGCCAGCAGTGACTCGGAGCCGTCAGGGACCGGAGGCACTGAAGCTTTCTTT. Translating it yields CASSDSEPSGTGGTEAFF.

The J gene is TRBJ1-6, the V gene TRBV7-9; TRBD1 is a possible D gene (6 bases). The CDR3 has 12 amino acids. Per the germline V gene, CDR1 is SEHNR and CDR2 is FQNEAQ (reference sequence). V was shortened by 2 bases and J by 13 bases, with 9 bases between the two germline ends. CDR3 amino acids: CASSLQGFPLHF. The CDR3 DNA is TGTGCCAGCAGCTTACAGGGGTTTCCCCTCCACTTT.

CDR3 in DNA: TGTGCCAGCAGATCCCTACAGGGGGCGCCGAACATTCAGTACTTC. It yields the protein CASRSLQGAPNIQYF. V and J are TRBV11-2 and TRBJ2-4, with 9 nucleotides matching TRBD1. This CDR3 region has 15 residues. Germline CDR1 is SGHAT and CDR2 is FQNNGV. V was clipped by 6 bases and J by 7 bases; unmatched bases: 10.

This clone came up once. The J gene is TRBJ1-4, the V gene TRBV6-1; a weak D match, TRBD1 (6 bases). Germline V CDR1 and CDR2: MNHNS, SASEGT. The CDR3 loop spans 15 amino acids. Trimming shortened V by 2 bases and J by 7 bases, and 14 bases separated the two germline ends. The CDR3 nucleotides read TGTGCCAGCAGTGAAATAACAGGGCAGACTGAAAAACTGTTTTTT. Residues: CASSEITGQTEKLFF.

The chain employs TRBV19 and TRBJ1-1, with no clear D. Germline CDR1 LNHDA, CDR2 SQIVND (reference sequence). This CDR3 is 12 amino acids long. V was trimmed by 6 bases and J by 2 bases, leaving 7 bases between them. The CDR3 region has the DNA TGTGCCAGTAGGGACCGAAACACTGAAGCTTTCTTT. It specifies CASRDRNTEAFF.

The gene calls are TRBV4-2 and TRBJ2-3; the D gene could be TRBD1 or TRBD2 (5 bases each). The germline gives CDR1 LGHNA, CDR2 YNFKEQ. Trimming took 0 bases from V and 8 from J, leaving 21 bases between them. The CDR3 is 17 residues long. This CDR3 reads CASSQDGGSYSIPTQYF. Here the CDR3 DNA reads TGTGCCAGCAGCCAAGATGGGGGTTCCTACAGTATTCCTACGCAGTATTTT.

The V and J genes are TRBV7-2 and TRBJ2-3; D call uncertain. V was pared by 10 bases and J by 10 bases, with 21 bases between. The CDR3 is 13 amino acids. Per germline, CDR1 SGHTA and CDR2 FQGNSA. In nucleotides, the CDR3 is TGTGCCACTTCCCGAAGCGACTCCGCAGCGCAGTATTTT. Its protein is CATSRSDSAAQYF.

This clone was seen only a few times. The rearrangement links TRBV14 to TRBJ2-7; D perhaps matches TRBD1 (5 bases). Deletions cut 0 bases from V and 3 bases from J, with 6 bases between. The CDR3 covers 13 residues. CDR1 and CDR2 from the germline V gene are SGHDN and FVKESK. Here the CDR3 reads CASSQDQGYEQYF. For the CDR3, the DNA is TGTGCCAGCAGCCAAGATCAGGGCTACGAGCAGTACTTC.

This chain joins TRBV2 and TRBJ1-2; TRBD1 is a possible D gene (5 bases). Trimming shortened V by 1 base and J by 9 bases, and 18 bases separated the two germline ends. The CDR3 consists of 15 residues. From germline, CDR1 is SNHLY and CDR2 FYNNEI. This CDR3 is CASSEEGAPPRSYTF. Here the CDR3 DNA reads TGTGCCAGCAGTGAAGAAGGGGCGCCCCCCCGGAGCTACACCTTC. The full variable domain, rest sourced from reference TRBV2 and TRBJ1-2, is EPEVTQTPSHQVTQMGQEVILRCVPISNHLYFYWYRQILGQKVEFLVSFYNNEISEKSEIFDDQFSVERPDGSNFTLKIRSTKLEDSAMYFCASSEEGAPPRSYTFGSGTRLTVV.

The chain combines TRBV7-8 with TRBJ2-2; D gene uncertain. Germline assignment: CDR1 SGHVS and CDR2 FQNEAQ. This CDR3 is 13 amino acids long. Trimming shortened V by 4 bases and J by 9 bases, and 12 bases separated the two germline ends. The CDR3 sequence is CASSSISERELFF. Written as DNA, the CDR3 is TGTGCCAGCAGCTCCATCTCGGAGAGGGAGCTGTTTTTT.

This chain uses TRBV6-1 with TRBJ2-3, with 7 bases lining up with TRBD2. CDR1 and CDR2 from the germline V gene are MNHNS and SASEGT. The V gene end was trimmed by 6 bases and the J gene end by 6 bases; junction bases not matched to a gene: 9. CDR3 size: 14 residues. CDR3 protein: CASSSGEGGDTQYF. As DNA, the CDR3 is TGTGCCAGCAGCTCCGGGGAGGGTGGCGATACGCAGTATTTT.

This chain links TRBV27 with TRBJ2-3; 9 bases fit TRBD1. Trimming cost V 5 bases and J 4 bases; bases outside gene matches: 7. CDR3 size: 15 residues. Germline-derived CDR1 and CDR2 are MNHEY and SMNVEV (reference sequence). The CDR3 DNA follows: TGTGCCAGCAGTAACGAACAGGGGGCCGCAGATACGCAGTATTTT. Residues: CASSNEQGAADTQYF.

The CDR3 loop reads CASSLPSLGLYNEQFF. As DNA, the CDR3 is TGTGCCAGCAGCTTGCCCTCCCTAGGACTATACAATGAGCAGTTCTTC. The chain links TRBV5-6 to TRBJ2-1; tentatively, D is TRBD2 (6 bases). This CDR3 has 16 residues. Germline V gene data show CDR1 as SGHDT and CDR2 as YYEEEE. V lost 1 base and J 4 bases, leaving 15 bases between the germline ends.

The chain uses TRBV2 and TRBJ2-7, with D maybe TRBD2 (5 bases). Germline CDR1 and CDR2: SNHLY and FYNNEI. This CDR3 region has 13 residues. Trimming shortened V by 0 bases and J by 9 bases, and 12 bases separated the two germline ends. In DNA form, the CDR3 reads TGTGCCAGCAGTGAAGCCACAGAGGGAAGGCAGTACTTC. Protein product: CASSEATEGRQYF.